The 7 T cell receptor beta chains listed next were all sequenced from one sample in a study of blood T cell repertoires in COVID-19. The table came from immunoSEQ multiplex PCR; TCRdb's copy has only in-frame clones and leaves some out. The table has tens of thousands of clones, 70% to 90% seen once. The specimen was peripheral blood. The receptor source for this set is a woman at least 80 years old with acute or convalescent COVID-19.

The chain has TRBV29-1 and TRBJ2-5; the match to TRBD1 covers 7 bases. V was clipped by 4 bases and J by 4 bases; unmatched bases: 18. This CDR3 region has 17 residues. From germline, CDR1 is SQVTM and CDR2 ANQGSEA. The CDR3 loop is CSVVGAHPDRVRETQYF. For the CDR3, the DNA is TGCAGCGTTGTAGGGGCTCACCCAGACAGGGTCCGAGAGACCCAGTACTTC.

The chain uses TRBV5-1 and TRBJ2-6; no firm D call. Trimming removed 4 bases from V and 0 bases from J, with 8 bases in between. This CDR3 has 15 residues. From germline, CDR1 is SGHRS and CDR2 YFSETQ. The CDR3 protein is CASSPPNSGANVLTF. For the CDR3, the DNA is TGCGCCAGCAGCCCCCCTAACTCTGGGGCCAACGTCCTGACTTTC.

The V gene is TRBV3-1 (or the pseudogene TRBV3-2), the J gene TRBJ2-1; 8 positions match TRBD1. The germline V gene has CDR1 LGHDT and CDR2 YNNKEL (reference sequence). J lost 9 bases, V lost 6 bases, and 4 bases had no gene match. The CDR3 runs 12 residues. CDR3 in DNA: TGTGCCAGCAGAAGCGGACAGGGTGAGCAGTTCTTC. Translation gives CASRSGQGEQFF.

This clone was detected only a few times. The chain is built from TRBV29-1 and TRBJ2-3; tentative D call: TRBD2 (6 bases). Trimming cost V 7 bases and J 0 bases, with 17 bases left between them. Per germline, CDR1 SQVTM and CDR2 ANQGSEA. This CDR3 has 15 residues. This CDR3 reads CSAAKGSGSTDTQYF. For the CDR3, the DNA is TGCAGCGCGGCCAAAGGGAGCGGGAGCACAGATACGCAGTATTTT.

The chain is built from TRBV7-2 and TRBJ1-2; maybe TRBD1 (6 bases). The CDR3 length is 13 residues. The germline V gene has CDR1 SGHTA and CDR2 FQGNSA. Trimming left V 5 bases short and J 8 bases short, with 15 bases between. The DNA for the CDR3 is TGTGCCAGCAGCCGAACAGGGTATGACGGCTACACCTTC. The encoded protein is CASSRTGYDGYTF.

The chain links TRBV6-5 to TRBJ2-5, with 9 bases aligning to TRBD1. Germline CDR1 and CDR2: MNHEY and SVGAGI. J gave up 7 bases and V 4 bases, and 13 bases lay outside the gene matches. The CDR3 totals 16 residues. This CDR3 reads CASSWYLDRGLGTQYF. CDR3 nucleotide sequence: TGTGCCAGCAGTTGGTACTTGGACAGGGGTTTGGGGACCCAGTACTTC.

This chain uses TRBV12-3 or TRBV12-4 with TRBJ1-2; a weak D match, TRBD1 (6 bases). This CDR3 has 12 amino acids. V was clipped by 7 bases and J by 5 bases, with 11 bases between them. This CDR3 reads CASTLQGYGYTF. The CDR3 DNA is TGTGCCAGCACCTTGCAGGGGTATGGCTACACCTTC.